This TCR beta chain was captured by sequencing in a study of T cell repertoires and HLA-DP antigens (dated by TCRdb to 2016 to 2019). In the study overall: An in vitro model of CD4+ T cell alloreactivity against allogeneic HLA-DP presented by transduced HeLa cells was used in the study. The two alloantigens modelled structurally similar versus dissimilar alloantigens, differing from self at one and ten to eleven peptide-binding groove amino acids, respectively. The three donors were two male and one female, with ages ranging from the 18-to-29 to the 60-to-69 age band. The average DNA input was roughly 200 ng for sorted CD137+CD4+ samples versus roughly 1.1 ug for pre-culture CD4+ samples. The paper as a whole reports these results and caveats: Sorted CD137+ cells showed similar clonality against both alloantigens, at 0.35 to 0.45, which was much higher than the roughly 0.041 seen in pre-culture samples. Separate analysis of naive and memory CD4+ repertoires was not performed. Limitations included only a few donors, a non-physiological HeLa antigen-presenting system, and the use of total CD4+ responder cells. Clones undetected before culture had an average cumulative frequency of about 35% against one allele and approximately 51% against the other.

There are 16 amino acids in the CDR3, from cysteine to phenylalanine inclusive. Here the CDR3 DNA is all that survives: 48 bases in frame from base 1. Via the germline V gene, CDR1 is SGHNT and CDR2 YENEEA. Compared with germline, V lacks 5 bases and J lacks 5 bases; bases without a gene match: 11. TCRB CDR3 regions were amplified with the immunoSEQ multiplex PCR using forward primers for 54 TRBV segments and reverse primers for 13 TRBJ segments. Pre-culture CD4+ samples were sequenced at deep resolution with a target of about 190,000 T cell genomes. Sequencing of the amplicons was done on an Illumina HiSeq System, giving 87 bp reads that spanned the CDR3. The original methods were these. Correction for PCR and sequencing errors was applied to reads, and CDR3 regions were defined through alignment to IMGT reference sequences. Synthetic template pools were used to estimate the numbers of templates and unique rearrangements. Clonality was computed as 1 minus Pielou's evenness. Richness was estimated with the Daley-Smith estimator. Repertoire overlap was measured with Morisita's index. A clone counted as low-abundance if it appeared in cultured samples but went undetected in the pre-culture repertoire of the same donor. In its TCRdb copy, this immuneACCESS table keeps in-frame sequences only and misses some clones. Where compared with another copy, unresolved V genes explain less than half of these, and the others have no known cause. The V and J calls and clone size were taken over from that table, and D and trimming were inferred from the DNA. This sample is represented by about 89,000 clones; around nine tenths of them were singletons. Together, the top ten hold 1.5% to 2% of the sample.

Turning to this clone: Its antigen is not yet known. There are no base qualities to consult, and no much larger clone falls within one base.

Magnetic bead negative selection was used to isolate untouched CD4+ T cells from Ficoll-separated PBMC, with an average purity of about 98%. Using magnetic beads, untouched CD4+ T cells were isolated from Ficoll-separated PBMC at around 98% purity, with only negligible CD8+ contamination. Peripheral blood mononuclear cells were supplied by the buffy coats of three healthy blood donors, who served as the study donors. All three donors were CMV seronegative. Genomic DNA was extracted with the DNeasy Blood & Tissue Kit. For each subject, genomic DNA from sorted CD137+CD4+ cells and from pre-culture CD4+ baseline samples underwent TCRB sequencing.

The sample taken for sequencing was CD4+ T cells from PBMCs. The TCR originated in a man in his fifties in good health and CMV-seronegative. This chain is built from TRBV11-3 and TRBJ2-1, with 8 junctional bases fitting TRBD2. The DNA is TGTGCCAGCAGCCAAGGGAACGGGAGGGACAACAATGAGCAGTTCTTC. Translated, this is CASSQGNGRDNNEQFF.